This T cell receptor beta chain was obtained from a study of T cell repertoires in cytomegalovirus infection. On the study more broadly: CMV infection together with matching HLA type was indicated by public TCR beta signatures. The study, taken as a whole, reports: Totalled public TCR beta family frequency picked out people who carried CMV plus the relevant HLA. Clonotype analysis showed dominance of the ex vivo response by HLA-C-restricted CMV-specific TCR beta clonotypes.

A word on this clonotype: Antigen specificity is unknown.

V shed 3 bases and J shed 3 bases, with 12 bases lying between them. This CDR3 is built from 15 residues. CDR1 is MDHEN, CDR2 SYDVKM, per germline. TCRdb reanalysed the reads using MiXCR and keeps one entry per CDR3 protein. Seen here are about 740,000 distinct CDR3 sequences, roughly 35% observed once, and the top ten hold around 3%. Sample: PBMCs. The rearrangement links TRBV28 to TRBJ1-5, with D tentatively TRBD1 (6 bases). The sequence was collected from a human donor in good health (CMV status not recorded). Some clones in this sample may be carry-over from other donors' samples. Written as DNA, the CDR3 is TGTGCCAGCAGTTTCGGGCAGGGGAACAATCAGCCCCAGCATTTT. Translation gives CASSFGQGNNQPQHF.